The next 13 T cell receptor beta chains were all read from a single sample in a study of blood T cells in healthy people across ages. A J-beta primer mix and a sample-barcoded 5' primer were used in a second PCR of about 6 to 12 cycles. TCRdb redid the calling of the 5' RACE reads with MiXCR, one entry per CDR3 protein. The sample records about 1 million distinct CDR3 sequences, under 55% being singletons. Sequenced sample: blood. Receptors originate from a woman aged 60-75 years in good health.

This clonotype was seen a handful of times. This chain connects TRBV5-1 to TRBJ1-6, with TRBD1 matching over 7 bases. CDR1 is SGHRS and CDR2 is YFSETQ in the germline V gene. V lost 4 bases, J lost 7 bases, and 8 bases stayed unmatched. The CDR3 contains 15 residues. The CDR3 region is CASSGPGTENSPLHF. The CDR3 nucleotides read TGCGCCAGCAGCGGGCCCGGGACAGAGAATTCACCCCTCCACTTT.

This clonotype came up many times. This chain joins TRBV3-1 and TRBJ2-7, with D uncertain. CDR1 and CDR2 (germline): LGHDT, YNNKEL (reference sequence). The CDR3 is 15 residues long. Trimming pared 3 bases from V and 0 bases from J, leaving 12 bases between. This CDR3 reads CASSQDLTSSYEQYF. CDR3 nucleotides: TGTGCCAGCAGCCAGGACCTCACCTCCTCCTACGAGCAGTACTTC.

The chain recombines TRBV12-3 or TRBV12-4 with TRBJ2-3, with TRBD2 matching 10 bases. V trimming: 8 bases; J trimming: 2 bases; junction bases outside the gene matches: 7. The CDR3 is made up of 15 amino acids. The CDR3 sequence is CASGILAGFTDTQYF. As DNA, the CDR3 is TGTGCCAGCGGAATACTAGCGGGATTCACAGATACGCAGTATTTT.

V is TRBV7-3 and J is TRBJ2-3; 10 nucleotides line up with TRBD2. V shed 1 base, J shed 3 bases, and the junction held 1 base outside the gene matches. This CDR3 is 15 amino acids long. From germline, CDR1 is SGHTA and CDR2 FQGTGA. The CDR3 nucleotides are TGTGCCAGCAGCTTAATGGGACTAGCGACAGATACGCAGTATTTT. It yields the protein CASSLMGLATDTQYF.

On this clonotype itself: Compared with germline, one end of the junction differs, possibly owing to a read error. The rearrangement uses TRBV29-1 and TRBJ2-3; D perhaps matches TRBD2 (6 bases). The length of the CDR3 is 14 residues. Germline CDR1 and CDR2: SQVTM and ANQGSEA. The CDR3 is CSVRGDGSTGTQYF. The CDR3, as DNA: TGCAGCGTCCGCGGGGACGGAAGCACAGGTACGCAGTATTTT.

CDR3 loop: CASSLRQGPHYEQYF. The CDR3 coding sequence is TGCGCCAGCAGCTTAAGACAGGGGCCCCACTACGAGCAGTACTTC. The chain uses TRBV5-1 and TRBJ2-7; 8 positions match TRBD1. This CDR3 has 15 amino acids. Unmatched junction bases numbered 7, after V lost 2 bases and J lost 3 bases. Germline loops: CDR1 SGHRS, CDR2 YFSETQ.

This clonotype was recorded a few times. The genes are TRBV12-3 or TRBV12-4 and TRBJ2-7, with a tentative D call TRBD1 (6 bases). This CDR3 has 16 amino acids. Trimming cost V 8 bases and J 1 base, with 21 bases left between them. The CDR3 region has the DNA TGTGCCAGCTCTTTCGGACCGGGACACCGTTCCTACGAGCAGTACTTC. Translated, it gives CASSFGPGHRSYEQYF.

The chain has TRBV3-1 and TRBJ2-7, with TRBD1 matching over 9 bases. Unmatched junction bases numbered 7, after V lost 3 bases and J lost 7 bases. The CDR3 sequence is 14 residues long. Germline V CDR1 and CDR2: LGHDT, YNNKEL (reference sequence). This CDR3 is CASSHRTGAKEQYF. The CDR3 DNA is TGTGCCAGCAGCCACCGGACAGGGGCCAAGGAGCAGTACTTC.

The J gene is TRBJ2-1, the V gene TRBV19; D not certain. Germline CDR1 LNHDA, CDR2 SQIVND (reference sequence). V lost 5 bases and J lost 5, with 13 bases in between. This CDR3 has 14 residues. The CDR3 loop is CASSATTVDNEQFF. The CDR3 coding sequence is TGTGCCAGTAGTGCCACGACGGTAGACAATGAGCAGTTCTTC.

This clonotype was counted once. V is TRBV28 and J is TRBJ2-1, with 8 bases aligning to TRBD1. The CDR3 contains 14 residues. In germline, CDR1 is MDHEN, CDR2 SYDVKM. V shed 3 bases, J shed 6 bases, and the junction held 4 bases outside the gene matches. The CDR3 DNA sequence: TGTGCCAGCAGTTTTCTTGGACAGGGCAATGAGCAGTTCTTC. It translates to CASSFLGQGNEQFF.

This clonotype has just a few counts. The DNA for the CDR3 is TGTGCCAGCAGCGTAGTTGGGACAGCCTACAATGAGCAGTTCTTC. As protein: CASSVVGTAYNEQFF. This chain uses TRBV9 with TRBJ2-1, with 7 bases matching TRBD1. Germline V gene lookup returns CDR1 SGDLS and CDR2 YYNGEE. V lost 0 bases, J lost 2 bases, and 2 bases stayed unmatched. The CDR3 loop spans 15 amino acids.

The gene calls are TRBV7-9 and TRBJ2-5, with 9 bases that match TRBD1. The J call may be incorrect, as the DNA end agrees better with TRBJ2-7. The CDR3 is 14 amino acids. Germline loops: CDR1 SEHNR, CDR2 FQNEAQ (reference sequence). The CDR3 is CASTGTGMSYEQYF. CDR3 coding DNA: TGTGCCAGCACGGGGACAGGGATGTCCTACGAGCAGTACTTC.

This clonotype came up a few times. The chain combines TRBV4-1 with TRBJ2-3; 8 bases match TRBD2. The germline V gene has CDR1 MGHRA and CDR2 YSYEKL. The junction had 8 bases not matched to a gene; V was cut back by 0 bases and J by 6 bases. CDR3 length: 16 amino acids. In DNA, the CDR3 is TGCGCCAGCAGCCAAGACTCACTAGCGGAAAAGGATACGCAGTATTTT. Its translation: CASSQDSLAEKDTQYF.